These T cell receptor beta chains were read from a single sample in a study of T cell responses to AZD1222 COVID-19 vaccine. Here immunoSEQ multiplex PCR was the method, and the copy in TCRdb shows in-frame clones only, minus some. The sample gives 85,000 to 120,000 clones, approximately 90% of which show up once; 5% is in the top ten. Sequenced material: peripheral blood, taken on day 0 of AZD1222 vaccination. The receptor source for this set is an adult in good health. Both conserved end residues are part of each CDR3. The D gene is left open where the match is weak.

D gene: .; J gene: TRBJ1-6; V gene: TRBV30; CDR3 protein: CAWRGGSLNSPLHF
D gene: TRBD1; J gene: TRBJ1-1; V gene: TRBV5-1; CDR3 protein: CASSLGQGWTEAFF
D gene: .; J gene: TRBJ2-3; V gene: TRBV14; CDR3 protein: CASSLKTPLHTDTQYF
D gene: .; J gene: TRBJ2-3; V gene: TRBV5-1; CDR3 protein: CASSLRREAQYF
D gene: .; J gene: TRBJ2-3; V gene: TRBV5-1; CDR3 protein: CASSLDGSTDTQYF
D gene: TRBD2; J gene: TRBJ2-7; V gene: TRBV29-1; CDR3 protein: CSVQGLAGRSSYEQYF
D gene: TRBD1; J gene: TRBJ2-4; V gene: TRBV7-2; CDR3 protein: CASSLGGQGNIQYF
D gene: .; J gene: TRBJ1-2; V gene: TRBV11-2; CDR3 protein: CASSPQGGGYTF
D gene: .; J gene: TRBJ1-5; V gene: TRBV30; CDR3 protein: CAWSVDLNQPQHF
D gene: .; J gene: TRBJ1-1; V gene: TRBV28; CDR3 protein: CASYQDYTEAFF
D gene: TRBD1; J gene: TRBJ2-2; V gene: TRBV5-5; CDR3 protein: CASSPTDRGTNTGELFF
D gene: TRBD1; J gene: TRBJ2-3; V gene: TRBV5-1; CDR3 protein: CASSPDRGGTDTQYF
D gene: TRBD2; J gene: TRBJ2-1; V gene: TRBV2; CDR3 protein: CASTGSGAIWNEQFF
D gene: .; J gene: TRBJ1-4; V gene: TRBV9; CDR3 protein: CASSLGQGTNEKLFF
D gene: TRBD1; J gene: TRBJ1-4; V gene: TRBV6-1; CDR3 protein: CASSEDKQGAFGEKLFF
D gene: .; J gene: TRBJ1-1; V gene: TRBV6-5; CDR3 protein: CASDTVRNTEAFF
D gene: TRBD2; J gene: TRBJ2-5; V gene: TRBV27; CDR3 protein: CASSFVAGGQETQYF
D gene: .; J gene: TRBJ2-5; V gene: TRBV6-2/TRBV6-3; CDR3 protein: CASSYWRGETQYF
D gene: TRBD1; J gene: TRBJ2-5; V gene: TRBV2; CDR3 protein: CASSKGQGTWETQYF
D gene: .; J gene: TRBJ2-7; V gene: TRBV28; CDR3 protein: CASSPPGGASIQQYF
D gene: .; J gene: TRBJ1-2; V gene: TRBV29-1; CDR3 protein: CSVEDPGSYTF
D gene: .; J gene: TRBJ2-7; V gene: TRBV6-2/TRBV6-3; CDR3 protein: CASSFYPTYEQYF
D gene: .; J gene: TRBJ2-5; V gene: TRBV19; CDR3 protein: CASSIDPEETQYF
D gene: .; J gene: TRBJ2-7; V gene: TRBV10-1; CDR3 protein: CAPGGPDAYEQYF
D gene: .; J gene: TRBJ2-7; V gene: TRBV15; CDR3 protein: CATSPDRSYEQYF
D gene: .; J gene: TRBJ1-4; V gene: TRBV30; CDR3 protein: CAWSVTGSGEKLFF
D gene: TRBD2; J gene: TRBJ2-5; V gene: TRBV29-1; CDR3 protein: CSATPWGGKETQYF
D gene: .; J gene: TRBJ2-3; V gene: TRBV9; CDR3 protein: CASSVLGRVTDTQYF
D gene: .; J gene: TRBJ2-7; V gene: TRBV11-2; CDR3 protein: CASSLGQHSYEQYF